This TCR beta chain is from a study of shared clonotypes between healthy human individuals. Background on the study: Each donor's CD8 memory used one plate, CD8 naive two, each CD4 subset three.

Repertoires were generated with immunoSEQ multiplex PCR, while TCRdb's copy carries only in-frame clones and drops some. Of hundreds of thousands of clones listed, roughly 97% are singletons. This TCR came from a woman aged 25-40 years in good health. The sample consisted of naive CD4+ T cells sorted from blood. The subset was: CD45RA+ positively selected.

For the CDR3, the DNA is TGCAGCGTGGCTGGGACTTTAACAGATACGCAGTATTTT. Encoded protein: CSVAGTLTDTQYF. V is TRBV29-1 and J is TRBJ2-3; possible D gene TRBD2, 6 bases. V was trimmed by 6 bases and J by 3 bases, leaving 13 bases between them. Germline CDR1 SQVTM, CDR2 ANQGSEA. CDR3 size: 13 residues.